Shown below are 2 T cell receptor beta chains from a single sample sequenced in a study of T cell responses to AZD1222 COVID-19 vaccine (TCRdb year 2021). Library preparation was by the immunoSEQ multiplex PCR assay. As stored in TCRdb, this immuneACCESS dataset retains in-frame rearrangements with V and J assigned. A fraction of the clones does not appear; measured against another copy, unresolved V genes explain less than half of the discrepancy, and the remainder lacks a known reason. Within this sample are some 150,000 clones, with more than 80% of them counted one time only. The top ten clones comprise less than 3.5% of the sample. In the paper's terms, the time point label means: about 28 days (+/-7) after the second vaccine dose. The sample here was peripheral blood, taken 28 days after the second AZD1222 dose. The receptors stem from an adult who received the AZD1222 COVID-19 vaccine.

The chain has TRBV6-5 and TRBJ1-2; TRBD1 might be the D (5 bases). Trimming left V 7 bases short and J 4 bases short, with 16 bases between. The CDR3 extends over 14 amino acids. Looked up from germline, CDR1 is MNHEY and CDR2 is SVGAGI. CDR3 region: CASTRGANGYGYTF. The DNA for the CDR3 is TGTGCCAGCACCCGCGGGGCCAATGGCTATGGCTACACCTTC.

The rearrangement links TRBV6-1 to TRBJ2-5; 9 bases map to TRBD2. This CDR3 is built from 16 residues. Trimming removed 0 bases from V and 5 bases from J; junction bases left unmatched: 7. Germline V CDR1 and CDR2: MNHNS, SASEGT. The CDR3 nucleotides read TGTGCCAGCAGTGAAGCAGGGGGGGCGGGGGGGGAGACCCAGTACTTC. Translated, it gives CASSEAGGAGGETQYF.